The clone carrying this TCR beta chain has a count of ten or more. The trim removed 7 bases at V and 0 bases at J, leaving 17 bases unmatched. Germline V gives CDR1 LNHNV, CDR2 YYDKDF (reference sequence). The CDR3 covers 19 residues. Time point denoted: newly diagnosed GD, antithyroid drugs for less than 3 months. Isolated PBMC RNA provided the starting material for the TCR library. These data belong to a study of regulatory T cells in long-lasting Graves disease. CDR3 regions were amplified by Arm-PCR using iRepertoire HTBI primers to build TCR beta libraries. TCRdb recomputed calls from the multiplex PCR reads with MiXCR, one row per CDR3 protein. The sample consists of around 450,000 distinct CDR3 sequences, around 14% of them appearing once. The same data also contributed to another study, on T cells in Graves' hyperthyroidism and ophthalmopathy.

J is TRBJ1-5 and V is TRBV15; 8 bases map to TRBD1. This specimen was peripheral blood mononuclear cells (PBMCs), taken at new diagnosis, from a patient treated with antithyroid drugs. The receptor was isolated from a woman aged 25-40 years with Graves disease. The CDR3 is CATTRDRPYRKYSNQPQHF. Written as DNA, the CDR3 is TGTGCCACCACACGGGACAGGCCGTATCGCAAATATAGCAATCAGCCCCAGCATTTT.